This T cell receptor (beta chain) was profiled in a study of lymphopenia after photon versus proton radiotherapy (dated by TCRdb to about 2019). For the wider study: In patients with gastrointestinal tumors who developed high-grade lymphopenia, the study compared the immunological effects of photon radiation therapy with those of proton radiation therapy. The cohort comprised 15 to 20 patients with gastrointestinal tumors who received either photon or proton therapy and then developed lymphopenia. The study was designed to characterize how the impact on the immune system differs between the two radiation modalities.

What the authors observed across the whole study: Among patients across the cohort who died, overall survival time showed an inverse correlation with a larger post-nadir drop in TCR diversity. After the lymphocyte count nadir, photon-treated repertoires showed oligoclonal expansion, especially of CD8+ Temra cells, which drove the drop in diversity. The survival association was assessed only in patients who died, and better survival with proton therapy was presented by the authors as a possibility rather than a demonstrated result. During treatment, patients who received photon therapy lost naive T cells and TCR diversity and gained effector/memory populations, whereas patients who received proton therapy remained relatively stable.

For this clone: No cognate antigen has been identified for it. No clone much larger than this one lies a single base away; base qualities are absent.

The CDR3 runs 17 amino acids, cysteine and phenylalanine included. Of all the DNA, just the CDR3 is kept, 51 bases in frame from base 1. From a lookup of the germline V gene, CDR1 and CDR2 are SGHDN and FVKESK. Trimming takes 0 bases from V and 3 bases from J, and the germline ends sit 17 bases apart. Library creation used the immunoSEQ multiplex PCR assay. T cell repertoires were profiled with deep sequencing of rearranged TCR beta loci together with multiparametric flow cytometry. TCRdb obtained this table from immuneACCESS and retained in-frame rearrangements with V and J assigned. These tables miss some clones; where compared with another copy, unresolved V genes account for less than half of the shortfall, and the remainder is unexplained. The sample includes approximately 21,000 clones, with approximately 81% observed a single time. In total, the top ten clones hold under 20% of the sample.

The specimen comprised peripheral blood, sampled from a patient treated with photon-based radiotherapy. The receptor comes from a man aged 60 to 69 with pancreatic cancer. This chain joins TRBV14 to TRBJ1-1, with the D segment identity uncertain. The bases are TGTGCCAGCAGCCAAGATATAGTAACAGACGGGGACACTGAAGCTTTCTTT. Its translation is CASSQDIVTDGDTEAFF.